The clone carrying this T cell receptor (beta chain) showed up many times. This entry is derived from a study of human T cells and chemical hapten exposure. Trimming removed 8 bases from V and 9 bases from J; junction bases left unmatched: 11. This CDR3 comprises 15 residues. Per germline, CDR1 SNHLY and CDR2 FYNNEI. Original data processing: Per sample, the median was around 96,000 TCRs, with values from roughly 25,000 to 750,000. TCRdb re-called the RACE reads with MiXCR, one entry per CDR3 protein. TCRdb, not the original authors, processed these V and J calls. Here the sample spans 250,000 or so distinct CDR3 sequences, roughly 7.4% being singletons. Time point denoted: pre-sensitization, week 0. Treatment described: therapeutic diphenylcyclopropenone sensitization with weekly scalp DPC.

Sequencing used whole blood, obtained in connection with sensitization to the hapten diphenylcyclopropenone (DPC). The receptor's source is a man between 18 and 29 years old with alopecia areata. Some clones in this sample may be carry-over from other donors' samples. The chain employs TRBV2 and TRBJ1-6, with 9 bases aligning to TRBD1. CDR3 bases: TGTGCCAGCCATAACGACAGGGGGGGAATTTCACCCCTCCACTTT. It translates to CASHNDRGGISPLHF.